The clone carrying this T cell receptor beta chain was counted a few times. Its antigen is undetermined. Amplification of TCR beta CDR3 regions used RNA as the template. In the first-round RT-PCR of the TCR CDR3, the HTBI primer set was used. Via MiXCR, TCRdb re-called the multiplex PCR reads, giving one row per CDR3 protein. The sample holds under 800,000 distinct CDR3 sequences, about 14% seen once. V dropped 2 bases and J dropped 4 bases, with 11 bases sitting between them. This CDR3 spans 14 amino acids. Looked up from germline, CDR1 is KGHSH and CDR2 is LQKENI. Each patient was aged 18 to 65 and had newly diagnosed hyperthyroidism of under 2 months' duration. For the diagnoses, clinical symptoms, serum thyroxine and TRAb, thyroid ultrasound and orbital computed tomography were used. This sample stems from a study of T cells in Graves' hyperthyroidism and ophthalmopathy. The overall study: Peripheral blood samples were taken at initial diagnosis, prior to any treatment.

The study, taken as a whole, reports: In the blood, most expanded thyroid clonotypes above 0.001 appeared as well.

This sequence joins TRBV18 and TRBJ2-5; D not resolved. The source is a woman aged 18-30 years with Graves' hyperthyroidism. The sample comprised blood. Here the CDR3 reads CASSPSQTLETQYF. In DNA, the CDR3 is TGTGCCAGCTCACCATCCCAGACTTTAGAGACCCAGTACTTC.